The 6 T cell receptor beta chains presented below share a single source sample, sequenced in a study of blood T cell repertoires in COVID-19. The table came from immunoSEQ multiplex PCR; TCRdb's copy has only in-frame clones and leaves some out. The sample lists about 420,000 clones, roughly 90% occurring once. The sample comprised peripheral blood. Receptors originate from a man between 18 and 35 years old with COVID-19, enrolled during active disease.

The V and J genes are TRBV7-9 and TRBJ2-3; D is possibly TRBD1 (6 bases). Germline-derived CDR1 and CDR2 are SEHNR and FQNEAQ (reference sequence). Trimming stripped 5 bases from V and 1 base from J, with 16 bases between. The CDR3 is 16 amino acids. CDR3 DNA: TGTGCCAGCAGCCGGCCTGGACAGTTTGGCACAGATACGCAGTATTTT. The encoded protein is CASSRPGQFGTDTQYF.

The rearrangement links TRBV27 to TRBJ1-3, with D unresolved. Deletions cut 6 bases from V and 2 bases from J, with 14 bases between. The CDR3 covers 15 residues. Germline V gene lookup returns CDR1 MNHEY and CDR2 SMNVEV (reference sequence). CDR3 in amino acids: CASRLSYTAGNTIYF. The CDR3 nucleotides are TGTGCCAGCAGGCTGAGCTACACAGCTGGAAACACCATATATTTT.

The rearrangement uses TRBV5-5 and TRBJ2-1, with D perhaps TRBD2 (6 bases). Between the trimmed V and J ends, which lost 2 bases and 8 bases, there was a span of 14 bases. Germline CDR1 reads SGHKS; CDR2 reads YYEKEE (reference sequence). The CDR3 runs 14 residues. The CDR3 protein is CASSFRDSAHEQFF. The CDR3 DNA is TGTGCCAGCAGCTTCCGGGACTCCGCCCATGAGCAGTTCTTC.

This sequence joins TRBV19 and TRBJ2-7, with TRBD2 identical over 12 bases. The junction had 2 bases not matched to a gene; V was cut back by 6 bases and J by 2 bases. Germline V CDR1 and CDR2: LNHDA, SQIVND (reference sequence). The CDR3 has 14 amino acids. This CDR3 reads CASSLAGGPYEQYF. CDR3 coding DNA: TGTGCCAGTAGCCTAGCGGGAGGGCCCTACGAGCAGTACTTC.

The chain is built from TRBV5-4 and TRBJ1-4; 11 bases align to TRBD1. The CDR3 contains 15 residues. Germline V gives CDR1 SGHNT, CDR2 YYREEE (reference sequence). Trimming cost V 0 bases and J 5 bases; bases outside gene matches: 0. The DNA of the CDR3 is TGTGCCAGCAGCTTGGGGACAGGGGGCAATGAAAAACTGTTTTTT. This codes for CASSLGTGGNEKLFF.

CDR3 coding DNA: TGTGCCAGCAAGACAGGGGGTCAGAACACTGAAGCTTTCTTT. Protein: CASKTGGQNTEAFF. This rearrangement joins TRBV6-6 to TRBJ1-1; 9 bases are shared with TRBD1. The CDR3 runs to 14 residues. With 7 bases clipped from V and 1 base from J, the junction kept 4 bases outside the gene matches. Germline assignment: CDR1 MNHNY and CDR2 SVGAGI (reference sequence).